Listed below are T cell receptor beta chains from one sample, sequenced in a study of T cell responses to AZD1222 COVID-19 vaccine. Using immunoSEQ multiplex PCR, the repertoire was profiled, and TCRdb retains in-frame clones only, with some absent. The profile covers approximately 80,000 clones, with approximately 85% appearing a single time and about 9.4% taken by the ten largest. The material sequenced was peripheral blood, taken 28 days after the second AZD1222 dose. These TCRs come from an adult who received the AZD1222 COVID-19 vaccine. Each CDR3 is given with its conserved first and last residue. A D gene is named only where the DNA matches it firmly. Expanded clones get a size class; other rows say once, few or many, or leave the size out.

>TRBJ1-2|NA|TRBV12-3/TRBV12-4|NA
CASTSTRHYGYTF
TGTGCCAGCACTTCCACCCGCCACTATGGCTACACCTTC
>TRBJ1-5|NA|TRBV6-5|NA
CASRKDRDNQPQHF
TGTGCCAGCAGAAAGGACCGCGACAATCAGCCCCAGCATTTT
>TRBJ2-2|NA|TRBV4-2|NA
CASSQDQLGRVRTGELFF
TGTGCCAGCAGCCAAGATCAATTGGGCAGGGTCAGGACCGGGGAGCTGTTTTTT
>TRBJ1-1|NA|TRBV11-2|NA
CASSLQPFYTEAFF
TGTGCCAGCAGCTTACAGCCCTTCTACACTGAAGCTTTCTTT
>TRBJ1-5|NA|TRBV10-3|NA
CAIRGLGNQPQHF
TGTGCCATCAGGGGGTTGGGGAATCAGCCCCAGCATTTT
>TRBJ2-1|NA|TRBV10-3|TRBD1
CAISESDRTGYNEQFF
TGTGCCATCAGTGAGTCGGACAGGACGGGTTACAATGAGCAGTTCTTC
>TRBJ2-7|NA|TRBV7-6|TRBD1
CASSSRTGPTYEQYF
TGTGCCAGCAGCTCTAGGACAGGCCCGACCTACGAGCAGTACTTC
>TRBJ2-7|NA|TRBV5-6|NA
CASSLGSKQYF
TGTGCCAGCAGCTTGGGCAGTAAGCAGTACTTC
>TRBJ1-6|NA|TRBV4-2|TRBD1
CASSQPTGYNSPLHF
TGTGCCAGCAGCCAACCGACAGGGTACAATTCACCCCTCCACTTT
>TRBJ2-7|NA|TRBV11-2|NA
CASSSPRSGIPYEQYF
TGTGCCAGCAGTTCACCCAGGTCGGGGATTCCCTACGAGCAGTACTTC
>TRBJ2-1|NA|TRBV27|NA
CASRRKTPSSYNEQFF
TGTGCCAGCAGACGAAAGACACCGAGCTCCTACAATGAGCAGTTCTTC
>TRBJ1-1|many|TRBV5-6|NA
CASSARARSAEAFF
TGTGCCAGCAGCGCCAGGGCCCGGAGCGCTGAAGCTTTCTTT
>TRBJ1-1|NA|TRBV5-1|NA
CASSLAIREGKQGVEAFF
TGCGCCAGCAGCTTGGCAATCAGGGAGGGGAAACAGGGTGTTGAAGCTTTCTTT
>TRBJ1-6|NA|TRBV28|NA
CASSPSGTYKSSYNSPLHF
TGTGCCAGCAGCCCCTCGGGCACATATAAGAGCTCCTATAATTCACCCCTCCACTTT
>TRBJ1-2|NA|TRBV7-8|NA
CASSLFTENYGYTF
TGTGCCAGCAGCTTATTCACTGAAAACTATGGCTACACCTTC
>TRBJ1-5|NA|TRBV19|NA
CASSIGQPQHF
TGTGCCAGTAGTATCGGTCAGCCCCAGCATTTT
>TRBJ2-2|NA|TRBV27|NA
CASRGRSGELFF
TGTGCCAGCCGGGGGCGGAGCGGGGAGCTGTTTTTT
>TRBJ1-2|NA|TRBV2|NA
CASSDRANYGYTF
TGTGCCAGCAGTGATCGGGCTAACTATGGCTACACCTTC
>TRBJ2-1|NA|TRBV7-2|TRBD2
CASSLGPLAGGYNEQFF
TGTGCCAGCAGCTTAGGGCCACTAGCGGGGGGGTACAATGAGCAGTTCTTC
>TRBJ1-2|NA|TRBV5-4|NA
CASSLEIGQTGYGYTF
TGTGCCAGCAGCTTGGAGATTGGACAGACCGGCTATGGCTACACCTTC
>TRBJ2-1|NA|TRBV19|NA
CASSGDYNEQFF
TGTGCCAGTAGCGGCGACTACAATGAGCAGTTCTTC
>TRBJ1-2|once|TRBV7-2|NA
CASSLGAGGYTF
TGTGCCAGCAGCTTAGGGGCGGGAGGCTACACCTTC
>TRBJ2-7|NA|TRBV19|NA
CASRLGQGISYEQYF
TGTGCCAGTAGGCTGGGACAAGGGATTTCCTACGAGCAGTACTTC
>TRBJ2-1|NA|TRBV7-8|NA
CASSLAPGYEQFF
TGTGCCAGCAGCTTAGCGCCGGGGTATGAGCAGTTCTTC
>TRBJ2-1|NA|TRBV6-5|NA
CASSRNSNNEQFF
TGTGCCAGCAGTCGGAATAGTAACAATGAGCAGTTCTTC
>TRBJ1-3|few|TRBV9|NA
CASSPNVGAGGNTIYF
TGTGCCAGCAGCCCGAATGTGGGGGCGGGTGGAAACACCATATATTTT
>TRBJ1-2|NA|TRBV5-4|TRBD1
CASSLVQGTGYGYTF
TGTGCCAGCAGCTTGGTACAGGGGACGGGCTATGGCTACACCTTC
>TRBJ2-1|NA|TRBV7-8|NA
CASSLGGGVEQFF
TGTGCCAGCAGCTTAGGTGGCGGGGTTGAGCAGTTCTTC
>TRBJ1-4|NA|TRBV28|TRBD1
CASSLTGGDEKLFF
TGTGCCAGCAGTTTGACAGGGGGCGATGAAAAACTGTTTTTT